The 29 T cell receptor beta chains below were found in one sample sequenced in a study of cytomegalovirus exposure and HLA in healthy donors. Assay used: immunoSEQ multiplex PCR; TCRdb lists only in-frame clones, some missing. Here the sample spans 76,000 or so clones, roughly 94% being singletons. Sequenced material: PBMCs. Every receptor here comes from a young woman in good health and CMV-seropositive.

This chain connects TRBV6-5 to TRBJ2-7, with D perhaps matching TRBD1 (6 bases). Germline CDR1 reads MNHEY; CDR2 reads SVGAGI. V dropped 6 bases and J dropped 3 bases, with 18 bases sitting between them. This CDR3 region has 15 residues. The CDR3 spells CASRNPTGPIYEQYF. The DNA of the CDR3 is TGTGCCAGCAGAAACCCGACAGGTCCAATCTACGAGCAGTACTTC.

This CDR3 is CASSDLTDTQYF. The CDR3 DNA sequence: TGTGCCAGCAGTGATCTAACAGATACGCAGTATTTT. The gene calls are TRBV2 and TRBJ2-3; D ambiguous. Germline V gene lookup returns CDR1 SNHLY and CDR2 FYNNEI. The CDR3 sequence is 12 residues long. Between the trimmed V and J ends, which lost 3 bases and 3 bases, there was a span of 4 bases.

This rearrangement joins TRBV11-3 to TRBJ2-2; 10 bases line up with TRBD2. CDR3 length equals 16 residues. V was clipped by 0 bases and J by 6 bases; unmatched bases: 4. CDR1 SGHNT and CDR2 YENEEA come from the germline V gene. Here the CDR3 reads CASSLDSGRIAGELFF. The CDR3 nucleotides are TGTGCCAGCAGCTTAGATAGCGGGAGGATCGCCGGGGAGCTGTTTTTT.

This rearrangement joins TRBV7-6 to TRBJ2-4, with 7 bases identical to TRBD2. The CDR3 runs 16 residues. The germline V gene has CDR1 SGHVS and CDR2 FNYEAQ. Losses at the gene ends were 1 base for V and 5 bases for J; bases not matched to a gene: 8. In nucleotides, the CDR3 is TGTGCCAGCAGCTTAGGCGGTTCTAGCGGACAAAACATTCAGTACTTC. Its protein is CASSLGGSSGQNIQYF.

The V and J genes are TRBV5-5 and TRBJ1-5, with a tentative D call TRBD1 (6 bases). Trimming pared 5 bases from V and 4 bases from J, leaving 16 bases between. CDR3 length: 15 residues. Germline V lookup: CDR1 SGHKS, CDR2 YYEKEE (reference sequence). For the CDR3, the DNA is TGTGCCAGCAGTGTTACGGGGGGCGGGAATCAGCCCCAGCATTTT. Encoded protein: CASSVTGGGNQPQHF.

The gene calls are TRBV15 and TRBJ1-6; TRBD1 matches 8 bases. With 0 bases clipped from V and 7 bases from J, the junction kept 11 bases outside the gene matches. The CDR3 is 18 residues long. Per the germline V gene, CDR1 is LNHNV and CDR2 is YYDKDF (reference sequence). CDR3 amino acids: CATSRDLPGQVRNSPLHF. CDR3 DNA: TGTGCCACCAGCAGAGACTTGCCGGGACAGGTACGGAATTCACCCCTCCACTTT.

CDR3 region: CASSVNNRGSPLHF. The CDR3 nucleotides are TGTGCCAGCAGCGTAAATAACAGGGGTTCACCCCTCCACTTT. V usage is TRBV9 and J usage is TRBJ1-6; 7 bases are a match to TRBD1. After removal of 1 base from V and 9 bases from J, the junction contained 4 bases not matched to a gene. CDR3 length: 14 residues. Per the germline V gene, CDR1 is SGDLS and CDR2 is YYNGEE.

V gene TRBV28 combines with J gene TRBJ2-5; D gene ambiguous. Deletions cut 10 bases from V and 5 bases from J, with 14 bases between. The CDR3 loop spans 12 amino acids. Germline CDR1 and CDR2: MDHEN and SYDVKM. CDR3 amino acids: CATGPLGETQYF. The CDR3 nucleotides are TGTGCCACCGGCCCTCTCGGGGAGACCCAGTACTTC.

The chain employs TRBV7-2 and TRBJ2-7; D is perhaps TRBD2 (6 bases). Germline CDR1 SGHTA, CDR2 FQGNSA. V was pared by 5 bases and J by 9 bases, with 17 bases between. This CDR3 is 13 amino acids long. CDR3 in amino acids: CASSPGVLRGQYF. In DNA, the CDR3 is TGTGCCAGCAGCCCCGGGGTGTTGCGGGGGCAGTACTTC. The whole variable domain, filled in from reference TRBV7-2 and TRBJ2-7, reads GAGVSQSPSNKVTEKGKDVELRCDPISGHTALYWYRQSLGQGLEFLIYFQGNSAPDKSGLPSDRFSAERTGGSVSTLTIQRTQQEDSAVYLCASSPGVLRGQYFGPGTRLTVT.

The chain has TRBV5-6 and TRBJ2-1; the match to TRBD2 covers 15 bases. CDR1 is SGHDT and CDR2 is YYEEEE in the germline V gene. Losses at the gene ends were 4 bases for V and 7 bases for J; bases not matched to a gene: 3. CDR3 length: 15 residues. CDR3 nucleotide sequence: TGTGCCAGCAGCCACGGGACTAGCGGGGGGAATGAGCAGTTCTTC. It yields the protein CASSHGTSGGNEQFF. The whole variable domain, remainder taken from reference TRBV5-6 and TRBJ2-1, is DAGVTQSPTHLIKTRGQQVTLRCSPKSGHDTVSWYQQALGQGPQFIFQYYEEEERQRGNFPDRFSGHQFPNYSSELNVNALLLGDSALYLCASSHGTSGGNEQFFGPGTRLTVL.

The genes are TRBV7-9 and TRBJ1-2, with 9 bases that match TRBD1. Germline V gives CDR1 SEHNR, CDR2 FQNEAQ (reference sequence). V trimming: 5 bases; J trimming: 6 bases; junction bases outside the gene matches: 4. The CDR3 sequence is 13 residues long. CDR3 residues: CASSARTGDGYTF. CDR3 nucleotide sequence: TGTGCCAGCAGCGCCAGGACAGGGGATGGCTACACCTTC. The full variable domain, completed using reference TRBV7-9 and TRBJ1-2, is DTGVSQNPRHKITKRGQNVTFRCDPISEHNRLYWYRQTLGQGPEFLTYFQNEAQLEKSRLLSDRFSAERPKGSFSTLEIQRTEQGDSAMYLCASSARTGDGYTFGSGTRLTVV.

The V and J genes are TRBV5-4 and TRBJ2-3; the match to TRBD1 covers 7 bases. Per germline, CDR1 SGHNT and CDR2 YYREEE (reference sequence). V dropped 4 bases and J dropped 2; count of bases not matched to a gene: 7. The CDR3 has 15 residues. The DNA for the CDR3 is TGTGCCAGCAGCCTAGGACAGGTGGACACAGATACGCAGTATTTT. This gives the protein CASSLGQVDTDTQYF.

CDR3 amino acids: CASSPLSRDRDYEQYF. CDR3 nucleotides: TGTGCCAGCAGCCCCCTGTCGCGGGACAGGGACTACGAGCAGTACTTC. V is TRBV11-2 and J is TRBJ2-7; the match to TRBD1 covers 9 bases. Trimming took 5 bases from V and 3 from J; bases not matched to a gene: 11. Germline loops: CDR1 SGHAT, CDR2 FQNNGV. The CDR3 has 16 amino acids.

The chain combines TRBV7-9 with TRBJ1-2, with no clear D. Germline CDR1 is SEHNR and CDR2 is FQNEAQ (reference sequence). The CDR3 spans 12 residues. The V end lost 1 base, the J end lost 6 bases, and 6 bases lay between the germline ends. The CDR3 reads CASSLGLNGYTF. The DNA of the CDR3 is TGTGCCAGCAGCTTAGGTTTAAATGGCTACACCTTC.

This sequence joins TRBV5-1 and TRBJ2-1, with D perhaps matching TRBD2 (6 bases). Trimming took off 3 bases at V and 10 bases at J, with 11 bases between the two ends. The CDR3 has 12 residues. Germline V lookup: CDR1 SGHRS, CDR2 YFSETQ. CDR3: CASSSRGGEQFF. The CDR3 DNA reads as TGCGCCAGCAGCTCTCGGGGAGGCGAGCAGTTCTTC.

The genes are TRBV18 and TRBJ2-5; weak D call: TRBD2 (6 bases). The CDR3 runs 13 residues. With 1 base removed from V and 5 bases from J, the gap between germline ends came to 8 bases. CDR1 KGHSH and CDR2 LQKENI come from the germline V gene. The CDR3, as DNA: TGTGCCAGCTCACCACAGGGAGGTGAGACCCAGTACTTC. Translating gives CASSPQGGETQYF.

The chain combines TRBV2 with TRBJ1-5; D unclear. CDR1 is SNHLY, CDR2 FYNNEI, per germline. The CDR3 length is 15 residues. V was cut by 7 bases and J by 3 bases, with 16 bases left in between. The CDR3 loop is CASKISGASNQPQHF. The CDR3 bases are TGTGCCAGCAAGATCTCCGGAGCCTCCAATCAGCCCCAGCATTTT.

CDR3 loop: CASSQLTGTNTGELFF. DNA for the CDR3: TGCGCCAGCAGCCAACTGACAGGAACGAACACCGGGGAGCTGTTTTTT. This sequence joins TRBV4-3 and TRBJ2-2; D perhaps matches TRBD1 (6 bases). This CDR3 contains 16 residues. Per the germline V gene, CDR1 is LGHNA and CDR2 is YSLEER. V lost 2 bases and J lost 0, with 10 bases in between.

The J gene is TRBJ2-7, the V gene TRBV7-3, with TRBD2 matching over 7 bases. The V and J ends lost 5 bases and 6 bases, in that order; junction bases with no gene match: 7. In germline, CDR1 is SGHTA, CDR2 FQGTGA. There are 13 residues in the CDR3. CDR3 DNA: TGTGCCAGCAGCCCCCTAGCGGAGGGCGAGCAGTACTTC. It is translated as CASSPLAEGEQYF.

The V and J genes are TRBV6-1 and TRBJ1-1; D remains ambiguous. Germline loops: CDR1 MNHNS, CDR2 SASEGT. The CDR3 extends over 13 amino acids. V was cut by 8 bases and J by 0 bases, with 10 bases left in between. The CDR3 DNA reads as TGTGCCAGCCAGTCGTCGATGAACACTGAAGCTTTCTTT. It yields the protein CASQSSMNTEAFF.

The chain has TRBV19 and TRBJ1-2; TRBD1 matches at 10 bases. CDR1 is LNHDA and CDR2 is SQIVND in the germline V gene (reference sequence). The V and J ends lost 8 bases and 8 bases, in that order; junction bases with no gene match: 11. The CDR3 sequence is 14 residues long. The CDR3 loop is CASGTTGGAGGYTF. CDR3 nucleotides: TGTGCCAGTGGGACGACAGGGGGCGCGGGCGGCTACACCTTC.

V usage is TRBV18 and J usage is TRBJ2-2; 10 bases are shared with TRBD1. Looked up from germline, CDR1 is KGHSH and CDR2 is LQKENI. CDR3 size: 16 residues. The ends lost 0 bases at V and 5 bases at J; junction bases unmatched: 3. This CDR3 is CASSPPRTGGTGELFF. The CDR3 DNA sequence: TGTGCCAGCTCACCACCACGGACAGGGGGTACCGGGGAGCTGTTTTTT.

This chain joins TRBV7-9 and TRBJ2-1; 7 nucleotides match TRBD2. J gave up 10 bases and V 5 bases, and 14 bases lay outside the gene matches. Per germline, CDR1 SEHNR and CDR2 FQNEAQ (reference sequence). This CDR3 is built from 15 residues. The CDR3 sequence: CASSQRPRGGVEQFF. CDR3 bases: TGTGCCAGCAGCCAGCGGCCTAGGGGAGGGGTCGAGCAGTTCTTC. The full variable domain, completed using reference TRBV7-9 and TRBJ2-1, is DTGVSQNPRHKITKRGQNVTFRCDPISEHNRLYWYRQTLGQGPEFLTYFQNEAQLEKSRLLSDRFSAERPKGSFSTLEIQRTEQGDSAMYLCASSQRPRGGVEQFFGPGTRLTVL.

The chain links TRBV5-4 to TRBJ2-1, with TRBD2 matching 10 bases. With 0 bases clipped from V and 9 bases from J, the junction kept 3 bases outside the gene matches. Germline values: CDR1 SGHNT, CDR2 YYREEE (reference sequence). The CDR3 is 14 amino acids. The CDR3 DNA reads TGTGCCAGCAGCTTGGGGAGGACTAGCGGTGAGCAGTTCTTC. Encoded protein: CASSLGRTSGEQFF.

CDR3 DNA: TGTGCCAGCAGCCAAAAATTACGGGAGGGCCACCTCTCCTACAATGAGCAGTTCTTC. This encodes CASSQKLREGHLSYNEQFF. The chain carries TRBV4-2 and TRBJ2-1, with 8 nucleotides matching TRBD2. V shed 2 bases and J 0 bases; nucleotides not matched to a gene: 12. Germline CDR1 and CDR2: LGHNA and YNFKEQ. This CDR3 has 19 residues.

This clone was counted only a few times. The chain carries TRBV6-5 and TRBJ2-1; no clear D gene. CDR3 length: 14 residues. The V end was cut by 2 bases, the J end by 1 base, with 6 bases between. Per the germline V gene, CDR1 is MNHEY and CDR2 is SVGAGI. CDR3 amino acids: CASSYPGSYNEQFF. As DNA, the CDR3 is TGTGCCAGCAGTTACCCGGGTTCCTACAATGAGCAGTTCTTC.

The chain uses TRBV7-2 and TRBJ2-1; D may be TRBD2 (5 bases). Germline V gene sequence: CDR1 SGHTA, CDR2 FQGNSA. This CDR3 comprises 15 residues. The V and J ends lost 1 base and 3 bases respectively, with 10 bases between them. CDR3 coding DNA: TGTGCCAGCAGCTTAGGTGGAGGATTCTACAATGAGCAGTTCTTC. As protein: CASSLGGGFYNEQFF.

V usage is TRBV28 and J usage is TRBJ1-1; no firm D call. The germline gives CDR1 MDHEN, CDR2 SYDVKM. V shed 6 bases and J shed 6 bases, with 11 bases lying between them. The CDR3 totals 12 residues. CDR3 coding DNA: TGTGCCAGCAGCGATCCTGAGGCTGAAGCTTTCTTT. Amino acid sequence: CASSDPEAEAFF.

The genes are TRBV5-1 and TRBJ2-5, with a weak D call TRBD1 (5 bases). Trimming took 2 bases from V and 5 from J, leaving 13 bases between them. CDR3 size: 14 residues. From germline, CDR1 is SGHRS and CDR2 YFSETQ. The CDR3 spells CASSFQGNRETQYF. CDR3 DNA sequence: TGCGCCAGCAGCTTTCAGGGTAATAGGGAGACCCAGTACTTC.